This T cell receptor (beta chain) was sequenced during a study of a mutant IDH1 vaccine in newly diagnosed glioma (dated by TCRdb to about 2021). As for the study more broadly: Patients were given eight vaccinations, in weeks 1, 3, 5, 7, 11, 15, 19 and 23, which matched visits V03 through V10. In the chemotherapy-containing groups, vaccination started alongside temozolomide cycles, whereas in patients who had radiotherapy alone it started 4-6 weeks after radiotherapy. Of the approximately 30 treated patients, about 62% were male and approximately 38% were female, and the mean age was roughly 40 years. Before enrollment, most patients had been given radiochemotherapy with temozolomide as standard therapy, while the rest had received either radiotherapy alone or temozolomide alone. Peripheral blood samples were drawn at six visits, namely V03 (baseline), V05, V07, V10, V12 and V13. Longitudinal TCRB deep sequencing was performed for roughly 25 treated patients wherever samples were available for exploratory analyses.

In the case of this clone: Its antigen remains unidentified. There are no base qualities to consult, and no much larger clone falls within one base.

The study at large found these results: Selection of PBMC samples for TCRB deep sequencing was based on availability. Pseudoprogression appeared unrelated to alterations in the top peripheral T cell clonotypes detected by TCRB sequencing. Across multiple MHC alleles, vaccine-induced immune responses were seen in more than 90% of patients. The authors stated that sample limitations prevented analyses of patient blood samples from being reproduced.

The germline V gene yields SGHRS for CDR1 and YFSETQ for CDR2. Measured from the cysteine to the phenylalanine, the CDR3 is 15 residues long. Just CDR3 DNA is preserved here, 45 bases in frame from base 1. Trimming takes 0 bases from V and 3 bases from J, and the germline ends sit 11 bases apart. Library preparation used the immunoSEQ multiplex PCR assay. Rearranged TCR beta chain sequences were amplified using the hsTCRB Kit according to the manufacturer's protocol. TCRB libraries were sequenced on an Illumina MiSeq. The source study handled its data this way. The kit vendor's proprietary platform handled demultiplexing, trimming and gene mapping. The table was pulled from immuneACCESS by TCRdb, which kept in-frame rearrangements only. Such tables lose some clones; where checked, under half of the loss comes from unresolved V genes, and the rest has no known cause. That table furnishes V, J and clone size, whereas the DNA furnished D and trimming. The sample yields about 83,000 clones; 90% to 95% were counted once. 0.56% of the sample rests with the top ten.

The intended sense of this specimen's time point label: week 5, during vaccination. Each vaccine dose was 300 ug of a 20-mer mutant IDH1 peptide in Montanide, given subcutaneously with topical imiquimod. The donors had newly diagnosed IDH1-mutant astrocytomas of WHO grade 3 or 4 that showed loss of nuclear ATRX. The samples were drawn from NOA16, a multicentre, single-arm, open-label phase I trial in Germany that tested a mutant IDH1 peptide vaccine in humans for the first time. Genomic DNA for TCRB sequencing was isolated from EDTA blood with the DNeasy Blood and Tissue Kit. The material was PBMCs, obtained from a glioma patient whose treatment included an IDH1 peptide vaccine. The V and J segments used are TRBV5-1 and TRBJ2-3; the D gene identity is not certain. This clonotype was obtained from a woman aged 45-65 years with glioma. The sequenced DNA: TGCGCCAGCAGCTTGGGGGGTCTAATAACAGATACGCAGTATTTT. This encodes CASSLGGLITDTQYF.